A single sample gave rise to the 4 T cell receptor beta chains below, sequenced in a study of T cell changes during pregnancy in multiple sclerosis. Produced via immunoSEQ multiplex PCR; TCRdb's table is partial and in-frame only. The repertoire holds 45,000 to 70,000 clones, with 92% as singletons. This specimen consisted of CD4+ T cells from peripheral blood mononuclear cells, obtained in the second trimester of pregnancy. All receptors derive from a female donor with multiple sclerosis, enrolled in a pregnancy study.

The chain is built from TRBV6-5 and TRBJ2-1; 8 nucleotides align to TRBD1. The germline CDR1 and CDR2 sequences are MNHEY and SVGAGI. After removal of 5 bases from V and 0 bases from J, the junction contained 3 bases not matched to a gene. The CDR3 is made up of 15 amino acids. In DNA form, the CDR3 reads TGTGCCAGCAGTCCAACAGGGGGCTCCTACAATGAGCAGTTCTTC. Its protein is CASSPTGGSYNEQFF.

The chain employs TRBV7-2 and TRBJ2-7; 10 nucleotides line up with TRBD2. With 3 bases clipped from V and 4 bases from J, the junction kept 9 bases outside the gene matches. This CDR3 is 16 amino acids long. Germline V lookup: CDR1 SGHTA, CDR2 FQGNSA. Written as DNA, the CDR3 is TGTGCCAGCAGCTTCAGGCCCTTAGCGGGAGGATACGAGCAGTACTTC. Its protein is CASSFRPLAGGYEQYF.

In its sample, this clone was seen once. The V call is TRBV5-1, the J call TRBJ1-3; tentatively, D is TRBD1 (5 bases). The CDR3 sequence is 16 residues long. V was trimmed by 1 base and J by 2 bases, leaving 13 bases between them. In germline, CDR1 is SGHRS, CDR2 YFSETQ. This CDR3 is CASSLNGGIAGNTIYF. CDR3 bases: TGCGCCAGCAGCTTGAACGGGGGAATCGCTGGAAACACCATATATTTT.

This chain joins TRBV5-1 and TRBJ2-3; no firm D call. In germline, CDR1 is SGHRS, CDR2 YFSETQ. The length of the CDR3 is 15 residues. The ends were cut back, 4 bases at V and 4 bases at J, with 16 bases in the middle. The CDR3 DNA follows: TGCGCCAGCAGCCATGGTAGGCTAGTGGCAGATACGCAGTATTTT. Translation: CASSHGRLVADTQYF.